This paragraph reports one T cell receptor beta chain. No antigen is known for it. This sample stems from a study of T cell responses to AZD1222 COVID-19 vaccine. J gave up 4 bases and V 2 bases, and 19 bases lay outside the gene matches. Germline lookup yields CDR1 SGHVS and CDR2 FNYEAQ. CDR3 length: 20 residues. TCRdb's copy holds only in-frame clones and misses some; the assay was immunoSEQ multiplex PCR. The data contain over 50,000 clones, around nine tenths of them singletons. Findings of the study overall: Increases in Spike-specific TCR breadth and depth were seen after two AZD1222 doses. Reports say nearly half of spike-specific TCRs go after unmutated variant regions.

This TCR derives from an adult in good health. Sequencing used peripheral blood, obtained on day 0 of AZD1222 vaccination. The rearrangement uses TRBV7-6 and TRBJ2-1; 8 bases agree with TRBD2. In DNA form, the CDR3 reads TGTGCCAGCAGCTTACGTCTAGTGTCTAGCGGGTTGCCGGGGTACAATGAGCAGTTCTTC. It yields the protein CASSLRLVSSGLPGYNEQFF.